A selection of T cell receptor beta chains follows, all from one sample in a study of blood T cell repertoires in COVID-19. TCRdb keeps only in-frame clones here, not all; method: immunoSEQ multiplex PCR. Of around 160,000 clones detected, approximately 95% appear once; the ten largest clones hold 2%. The source material was peripheral blood. These receptors all come from a woman in her fifties or sixties with COVID-19, enrolled during active disease. The CDR3 runs from the conserved cysteine through the conserved F or W. The D gene is left open where the match is weak. Expanded clones are given a class, and other clones once, few, many or no size at all.

CDR3: CATSSGTLSSYNEQFF
DNA: TGTGCCACCAGTTCAGGGACATTGAGCTCCTACAATGAGCAGTTCTTC
V: TRBV24-1
J: TRBJ2-1
D: -
size: -

CDR3: CASQGKEYNQPQHF
DNA: TGTGCTAGTCAGGGGAAAGAGTACAATCAGCCCCAGCATTTT
V: TRBV12-5
J: TRBJ1-5
D: -
size: -

CDR3: CASSLAALSNTGELFF
DNA: TGTGCCAGCAGCTTAGCTGCACTGTCAAACACCGGGGAGCTGTTTTTT
V: TRBV7-2
J: TRBJ2-2
D: -
size: -

CDR3: CASSDRTGGSYNEQFF
DNA: TGTGCCAGCAGTGACCGGACAGGGGGCTCCTACAATGAGCAGTTCTTC
V: TRBV2
J: TRBJ2-1
D: TRBD1
size: -

CDR3: CSVEDPLLAGGPGRTGELFF
DNA: TGCAGCGTTGAAGACCCTTTACTAGCGGGGGGGCCGGGTAGGACCGGGGAGCTGTTTTTT
V: TRBV29-1
J: TRBJ2-2
D: TRBD2
size: -

CDR3: CASSLAGVDTEAFF
DNA: TGTGCCAGCAGCTTAGCAGGGGTTGACACTGAAGCTTTCTTT
V: TRBV7-9
J: TRBJ1-1
D: -
size: -

CDR3: CASSPPIRETQYF
DNA: TGTGCCAGCAGCCCACCCATCCGGGAAACGCAGTATTTT
V: TRBV13
J: TRBJ2-3
D: -
size: -

CDR3: CASSLGARSNQPQHF
DNA: TGTGCCAGCAGTTTAGGGGCTCGTAGCAATCAGCCCCAGCATTTT
V: TRBV27
J: TRBJ1-5
D: -
size: -

CDR3: CASSPRQGSRDTEAFF
DNA: TGTGCCAGCTCACCTAGACAGGGTTCTAGGGACACTGAAGCTTTCTTT
V: TRBV18
J: TRBJ1-1
D: TRBD1
size: -

CDR3: CASSDLKPGGHSGNTIYF
DNA: TGTGCCAGCAGTGACCTCAAACCGGGGGGCCACTCTGGAAACACCATATATTTT
V: TRBV25-1
J: TRBJ1-3
D: -
size: -

CDR3: CASSQVGDRGGYTF
DNA: TGTGCCAGCAGCCAAGTGGGGGACAGGGGCGGCTACACCTTC
V: TRBV4-2
J: TRBJ1-2
D: TRBD1
size: -

CDR3: CASSSRTGGTTNEKLFF
DNA: TGCGCCAGCAGCTCCCGGACAGGGGGAACGACTAATGAAAAACTGTTTTTT
V: TRBV5-1
J: TRBJ1-4
D: TRBD1
size: once

CDR3: CAISESRGGANEQFF
DNA: TGTGCCATCAGTGAGTCGAGGGGGGGCGCCAATGAGCAGTTCTTC
V: TRBV10-3
J: TRBJ2-1
D: -
size: -

CDR3: CASSPWTSSYNSPLHF
DNA: TGTGCCAGCTCACCATGGACATCCTCCTATAATTCACCCCTCCACTTT
V: TRBV18
J: TRBJ1-6
D: -
size: -

CDR3: CATTRGGQGNSPLHF
DNA: TGTGCCACGACAAGGGGGGGGCAGGGTAATTCACCCCTCCACTTT
V: TRBV15
J: TRBJ1-6
D: -
size: -

CDR3: CASSLSSGGSQNNEQFF
DNA: TGTGCCAGCAGCTTAAGTAGCGGGGGTAGCCAAAACAATGAGCAGTTCTTC
V: TRBV7-3
J: TRBJ2-1
D: TRBD2
size: -

CDR3: CASSLTGGTTDTQYF
DNA: TGTGCCAGCAGCCTGACGGGGGGGACGACAGATACGCAGTATTTT
V: TRBV7-3
J: TRBJ2-3
D: TRBD2
size: -

CDR3: CAISGQGNLREQYF
DNA: TGTGCCATCAGTGGACAGGGAAACCTACGAGAGCAGTACTTC
V: TRBV10-3
J: TRBJ2-7
D: TRBD1
size: -

CDR3: CASSFSSSEYSPLHF
DNA: TGTGCCAGCAGCTTTAGTAGTAGTGAGTACTCACCCCTCCACTTT
V: TRBV5-6
J: TRBJ1-6
D: -
size: -